This T cell receptor beta chain was captured in a study of blood T cell repertoires in COVID-19. The V gene's germline CDR1 is SGHRS and CDR2 YFSETQ. V was cut by 0 bases and J by 9 bases, with 13 bases left in between. The CDR3 has 15 amino acids. Study processing details: Amplification of reference gene primers was used by the study to estimate nucleated cell counts. Using immunoSEQ multiplex PCR, the repertoire was profiled, and TCRdb retains in-frame clones only, with some absent. The V and J calls and clone size are taken from that table; D and trimming were inferred from the DNA. The data contain about 360,000 clones, more than 85% of them singletons.

Sequencing was carried out using peripheral blood. The receptor was isolated from a human donor in a cohort sampled during active COVID-19. V is TRBV5-1 and J is TRBJ1-6, with TRBD1 as a possible D gene (5 bases). In nucleotides, the CDR3 is TGCGCCAGCAGCTTGGCCGGGGACGGGAGTTCACCCCTCCACTTT. Amino acids: CASSLAGDGSSPLHF.